The T cell receptor (beta chain) under discussion was sequenced for a study of blood T cell repertoires in COVID-19. Whole-study context: Samples representing acute and convalescent COVID-19 were sourced from the United States, Italy and Spain. T cells, B-cell-depleted T cells, or PBMCs supplied cDNA or gDNA.

As handled by the study authors: Cell counts per sample came from amplifying reference gene primers. Repertoires were generated with immunoSEQ multiplex PCR, while TCRdb's copy carries only in-frame clones and drops some. That table supplies the V and J calls and clone size; D and trimming were determined from the DNA. The sample lists 50,000 to 55,000 clones, about 83% occurring once. The clonotype was recovered from a woman of 80 years or more with acute or convalescent COVID-19. The sample consisted of peripheral blood.

This chain's CDR3 is CASSQGIGQRGDTQYF. Here the CDR3 DNA reads TGCGCCAGCAGCCAAGGGATTGGACAGAGGGGGGATACGCAGTATTTT. The chain is built from TRBV4-1 and TRBJ2-3, with D maybe TRBD1 (6 bases). V lost 1 base to trimming and J lost 6 bases, with 17 bases between them. CDR3 length equals 16 residues. Per germline, CDR1 MGHRA and CDR2 YSYEKL.